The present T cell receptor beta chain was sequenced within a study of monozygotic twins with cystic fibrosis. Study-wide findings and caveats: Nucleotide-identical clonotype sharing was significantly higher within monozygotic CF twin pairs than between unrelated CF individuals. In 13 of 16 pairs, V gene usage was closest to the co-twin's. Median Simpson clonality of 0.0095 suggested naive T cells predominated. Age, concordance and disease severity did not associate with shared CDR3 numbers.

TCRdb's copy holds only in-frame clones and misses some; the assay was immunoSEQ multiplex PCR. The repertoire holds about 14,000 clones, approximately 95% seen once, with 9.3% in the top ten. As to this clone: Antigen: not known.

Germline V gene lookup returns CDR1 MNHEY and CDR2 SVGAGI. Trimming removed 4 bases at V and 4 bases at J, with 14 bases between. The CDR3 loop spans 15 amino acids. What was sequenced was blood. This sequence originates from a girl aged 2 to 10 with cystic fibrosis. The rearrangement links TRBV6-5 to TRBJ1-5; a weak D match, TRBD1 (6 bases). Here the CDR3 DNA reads TGTGCCAGCAGTTTGACCAGGGGAAATAATCAGCCCCAGCATTTT. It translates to CASSLTRGNNQPQHF.